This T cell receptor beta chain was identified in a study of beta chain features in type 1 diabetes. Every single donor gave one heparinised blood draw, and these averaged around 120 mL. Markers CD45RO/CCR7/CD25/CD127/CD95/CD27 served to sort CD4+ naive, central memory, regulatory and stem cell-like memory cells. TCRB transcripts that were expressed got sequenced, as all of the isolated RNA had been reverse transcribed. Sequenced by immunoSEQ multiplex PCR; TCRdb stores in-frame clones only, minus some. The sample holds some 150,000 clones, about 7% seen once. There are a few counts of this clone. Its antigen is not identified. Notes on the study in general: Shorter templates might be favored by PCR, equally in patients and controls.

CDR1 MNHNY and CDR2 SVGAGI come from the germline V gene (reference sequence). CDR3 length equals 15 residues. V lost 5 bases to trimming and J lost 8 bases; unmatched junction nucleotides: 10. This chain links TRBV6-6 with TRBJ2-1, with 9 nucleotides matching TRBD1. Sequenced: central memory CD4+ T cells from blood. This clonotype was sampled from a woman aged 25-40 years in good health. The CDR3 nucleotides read TGTGCCAGCAGTGACACAGGGGGCAATCAGGATGAGCAGTTCTTC. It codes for CASSDTGGNQDEQFF.